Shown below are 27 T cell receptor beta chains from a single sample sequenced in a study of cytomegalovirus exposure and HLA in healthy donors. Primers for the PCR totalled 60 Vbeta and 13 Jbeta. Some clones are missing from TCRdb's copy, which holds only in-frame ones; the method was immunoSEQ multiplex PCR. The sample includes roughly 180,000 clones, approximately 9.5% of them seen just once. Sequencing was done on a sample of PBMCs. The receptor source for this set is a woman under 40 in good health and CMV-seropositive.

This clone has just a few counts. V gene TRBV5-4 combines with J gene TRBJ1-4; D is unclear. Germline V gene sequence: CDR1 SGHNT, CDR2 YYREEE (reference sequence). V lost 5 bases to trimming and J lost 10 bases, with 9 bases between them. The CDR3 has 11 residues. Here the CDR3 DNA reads TGTGCCAGCAGATTTGGAGGAAAACTGTTTTTT. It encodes CASRFGGKLFF.

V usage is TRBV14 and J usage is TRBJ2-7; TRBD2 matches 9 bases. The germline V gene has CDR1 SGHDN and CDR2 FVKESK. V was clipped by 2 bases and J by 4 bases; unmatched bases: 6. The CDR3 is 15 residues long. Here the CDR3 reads CASSQLSGRFYEQYF. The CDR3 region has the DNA TGTGCCAGCAGCCAACTGAGCGGGAGGTTTTACGAGCAGTACTTC.

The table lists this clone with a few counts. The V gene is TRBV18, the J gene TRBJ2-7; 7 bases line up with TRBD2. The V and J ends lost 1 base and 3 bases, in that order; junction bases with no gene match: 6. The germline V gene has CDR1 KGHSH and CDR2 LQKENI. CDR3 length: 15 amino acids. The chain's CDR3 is CASSPLPGTNYEQYF. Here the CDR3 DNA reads TGTGCCAGCTCACCACTCCCCGGGACTAACTACGAGCAGTACTTC.

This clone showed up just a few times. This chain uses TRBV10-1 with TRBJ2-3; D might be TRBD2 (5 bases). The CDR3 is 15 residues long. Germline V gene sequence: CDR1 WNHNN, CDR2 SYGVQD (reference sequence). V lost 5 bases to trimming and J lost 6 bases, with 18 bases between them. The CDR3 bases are TGCGCCAGCAGTACGAGCGGAGCAGGAGTGGATACGCAGTATTTT. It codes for CASSTSGAGVDTQYF.

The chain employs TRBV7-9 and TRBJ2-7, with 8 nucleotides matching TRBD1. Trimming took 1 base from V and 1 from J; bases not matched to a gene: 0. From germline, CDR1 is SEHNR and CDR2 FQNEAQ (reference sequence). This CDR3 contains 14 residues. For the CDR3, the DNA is TGTGCCAGCAGCTTAGGGACAGGGTCCTACGAGCAGTACTTC. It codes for CASSLGTGSYEQYF.

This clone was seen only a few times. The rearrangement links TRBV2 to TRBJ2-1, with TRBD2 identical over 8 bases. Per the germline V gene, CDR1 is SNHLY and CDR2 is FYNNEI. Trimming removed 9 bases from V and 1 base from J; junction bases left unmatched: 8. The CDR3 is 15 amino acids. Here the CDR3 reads CARGTPSGSYNEQFF. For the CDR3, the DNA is TGTGCCAGGGGGACTCCTAGCGGGTCCTACAATGAGCAGTTCTTC.

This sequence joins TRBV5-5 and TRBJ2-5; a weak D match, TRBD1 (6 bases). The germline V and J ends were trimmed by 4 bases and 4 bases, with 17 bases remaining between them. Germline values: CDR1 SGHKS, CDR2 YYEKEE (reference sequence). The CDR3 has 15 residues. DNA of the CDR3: TGTGCCAGCAGCAGGGGGTCACAGGGTACAGAGACCCAGTACTTC. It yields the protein CASSRGSQGTETQYF. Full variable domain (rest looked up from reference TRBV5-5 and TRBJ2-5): DAGVTQSPTHLIKTRGQQVTLRCSPISGHKSVSWYQQVLGQGPQFIFQYYEKEERGRGNFPDRFSARQFPNYSSELNVNALLLGDSALYLCASSRGSQGTETQYFGPGTRLLVL.

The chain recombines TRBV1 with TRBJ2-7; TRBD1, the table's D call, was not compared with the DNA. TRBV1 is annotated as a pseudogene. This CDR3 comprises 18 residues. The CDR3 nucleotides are TGCACCAGCAGCCAAGATCAGCCCTTGGACAGCAATCCCTACGAGCAGTACTTC. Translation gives CTSSQDQPLDSNPYEQYF.

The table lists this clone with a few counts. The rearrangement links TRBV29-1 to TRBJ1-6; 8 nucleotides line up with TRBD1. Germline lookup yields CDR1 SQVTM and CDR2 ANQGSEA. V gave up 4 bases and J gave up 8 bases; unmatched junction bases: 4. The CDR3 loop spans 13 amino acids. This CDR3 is CSVAGGRDSPLHF. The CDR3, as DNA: TGCAGCGTTGCAGGGGGCAGAGATTCACCCCTCCACTTT.

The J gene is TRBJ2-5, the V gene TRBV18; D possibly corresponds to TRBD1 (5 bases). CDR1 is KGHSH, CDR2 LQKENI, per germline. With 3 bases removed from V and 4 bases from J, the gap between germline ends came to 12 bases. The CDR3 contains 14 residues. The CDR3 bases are TGTGCCAGCTCACCTCCAGACAGAGGAGAGACCCAGTACTTC. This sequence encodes CASSPPDRGETQYF.

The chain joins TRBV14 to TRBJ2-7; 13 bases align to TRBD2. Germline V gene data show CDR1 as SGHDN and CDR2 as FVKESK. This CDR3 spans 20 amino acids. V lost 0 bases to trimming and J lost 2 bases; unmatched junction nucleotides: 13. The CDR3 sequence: CASSQDGRSLGLAGAYEQYF. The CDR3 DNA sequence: TGTGCCAGCAGCCAAGATGGGCGCAGCCTCGGACTAGCGGGAGCCTACGAGCAGTACTTC.

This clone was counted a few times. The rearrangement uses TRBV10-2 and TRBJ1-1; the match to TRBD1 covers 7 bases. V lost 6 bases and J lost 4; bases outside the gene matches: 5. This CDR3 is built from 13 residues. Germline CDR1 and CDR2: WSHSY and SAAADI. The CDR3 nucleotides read TGCGCCAGCAGAAAACAGGGGCCCACTGAAGCTTTCTTT. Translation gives CASRKQGPTEAFF.

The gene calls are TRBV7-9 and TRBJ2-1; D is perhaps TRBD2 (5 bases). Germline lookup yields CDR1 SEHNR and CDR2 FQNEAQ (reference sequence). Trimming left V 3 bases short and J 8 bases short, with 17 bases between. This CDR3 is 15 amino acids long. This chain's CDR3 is CASSFGKVFADEQFF. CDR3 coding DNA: TGTGCCAGCAGCTTCGGGAAAGTTTTTGCCGATGAGCAGTTCTTC.

For the CDR3, the DNA is TGTGCCAGCAGCACTGGACAGTTTGTTCCAGAGACCCAGTACTTC. Its protein is CASSTGQFVPETQYF. The V call is TRBV7-8, the J call TRBJ2-5; maybe TRBD1 (6 bases). This CDR3 comprises 15 residues. V was cut by 5 bases and J by 4 bases, with 17 bases left in between. Germline V lookup: CDR1 SGHVS, CDR2 FQNEAQ.

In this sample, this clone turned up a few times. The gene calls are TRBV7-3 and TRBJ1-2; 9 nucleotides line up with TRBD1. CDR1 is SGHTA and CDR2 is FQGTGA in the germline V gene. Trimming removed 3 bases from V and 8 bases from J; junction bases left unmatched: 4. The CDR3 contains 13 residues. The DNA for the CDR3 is TGTGCCAGCAGCTTCGGACAGGGGCAAGGCTACACCTTC. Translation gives CASSFGQGQGYTF.

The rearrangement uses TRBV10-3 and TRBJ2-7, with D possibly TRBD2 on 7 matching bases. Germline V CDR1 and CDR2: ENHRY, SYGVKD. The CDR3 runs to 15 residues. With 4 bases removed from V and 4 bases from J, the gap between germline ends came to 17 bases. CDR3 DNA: TGTGCCATCAGTGGGGGGGGCAGCCTGGGGTACGAGCAGTACTTC. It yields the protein CAISGGGSLGYEQYF.

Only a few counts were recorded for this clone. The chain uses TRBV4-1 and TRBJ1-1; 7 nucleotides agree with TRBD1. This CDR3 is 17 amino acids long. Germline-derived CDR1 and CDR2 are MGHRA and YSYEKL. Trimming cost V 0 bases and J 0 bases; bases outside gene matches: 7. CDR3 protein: CASSQDGDRFMNTEAFF. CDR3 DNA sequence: TGCGCCAGCAGCCAAGACGGGGACAGATTCATGAACACTGAAGCTTTCTTT.

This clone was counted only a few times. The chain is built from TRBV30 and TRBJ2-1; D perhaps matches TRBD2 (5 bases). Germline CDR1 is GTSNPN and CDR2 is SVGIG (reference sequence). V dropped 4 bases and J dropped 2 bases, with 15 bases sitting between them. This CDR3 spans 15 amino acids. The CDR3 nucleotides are TGTGCCTGGACCGTGAGATCGGGGACCTACAATGAGCAGTTCTTC. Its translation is CAWTVRSGTYNEQFF.

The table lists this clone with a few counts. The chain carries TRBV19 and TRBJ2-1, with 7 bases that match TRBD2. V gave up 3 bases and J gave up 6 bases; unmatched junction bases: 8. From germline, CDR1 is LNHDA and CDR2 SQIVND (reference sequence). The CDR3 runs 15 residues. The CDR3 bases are TGTGCCAGTAGTATTCGGGCGGGAGCCGTCAATGAGCAGTTCTTC. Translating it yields CASSIRAGAVNEQFF.

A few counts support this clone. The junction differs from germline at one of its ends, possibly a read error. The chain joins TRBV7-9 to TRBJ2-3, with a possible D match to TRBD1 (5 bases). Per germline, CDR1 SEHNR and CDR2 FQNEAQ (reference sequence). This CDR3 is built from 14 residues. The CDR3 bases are TGTGCCAGCACCTTAGGACAAAGCACAGATACGCAGTATTTT. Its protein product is CASTLGQSTDTQYF.

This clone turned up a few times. CDR3 nucleotide sequence: TGTGCCAGCAGCCCCCTGCCCCGGGGATATGGCTACACCTTC. It encodes CASSPLPRGYGYTF. The chain joins TRBV5-6 to TRBJ1-2, with no clear D. The CDR3 is made up of 14 amino acids. Per germline, CDR1 SGHDT and CDR2 YYEEEE. V shed 4 bases and J shed 5 bases, with 15 bases lying between them.

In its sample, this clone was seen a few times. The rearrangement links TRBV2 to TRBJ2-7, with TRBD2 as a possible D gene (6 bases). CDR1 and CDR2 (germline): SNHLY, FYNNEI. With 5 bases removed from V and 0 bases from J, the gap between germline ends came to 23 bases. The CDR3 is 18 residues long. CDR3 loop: CASSSYQRDSGSSYEQYF. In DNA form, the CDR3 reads TGTGCCAGCAGTTCCTACCAACGGGACTCCGGAAGCTCCTACGAGCAGTACTTC. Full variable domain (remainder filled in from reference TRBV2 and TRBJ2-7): EPEVTQTPSHQVTQMGQEVILRCVPISNHLYFYWYRQILGQKVEFLVSFYNNEISEKSEIFDDQFSVERPDGSNFTLKIRSTKLEDSAMYFCASSSYQRDSGSSYEQYFGPGTRLTVT.

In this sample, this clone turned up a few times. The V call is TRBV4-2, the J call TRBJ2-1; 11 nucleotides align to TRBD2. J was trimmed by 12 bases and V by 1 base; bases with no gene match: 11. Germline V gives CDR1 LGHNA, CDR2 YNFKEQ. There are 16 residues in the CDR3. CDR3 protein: CASSQVGGSGRAGQFF. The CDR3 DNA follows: TGTGCCAGCAGCCAAGTAGGGGGTAGCGGGAGGGCCGGGCAGTTCTTC.

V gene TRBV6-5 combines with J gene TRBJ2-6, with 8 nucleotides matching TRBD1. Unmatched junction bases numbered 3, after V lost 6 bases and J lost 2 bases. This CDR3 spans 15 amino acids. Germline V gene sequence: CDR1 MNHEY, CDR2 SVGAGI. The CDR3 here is CASRGQGTGANVLTF. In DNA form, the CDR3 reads TGTGCCAGCAGAGGACAGGGTACTGGGGCCAACGTCCTGACTTTC.

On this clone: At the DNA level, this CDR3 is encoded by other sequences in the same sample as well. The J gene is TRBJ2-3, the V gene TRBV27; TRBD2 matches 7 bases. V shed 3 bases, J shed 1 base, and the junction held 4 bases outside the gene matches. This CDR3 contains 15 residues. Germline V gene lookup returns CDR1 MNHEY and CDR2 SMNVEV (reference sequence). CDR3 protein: CASSLASGGTDTQYF. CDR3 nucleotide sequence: TGTGCCAGCAGTTTGGCTAGCGGTGGCACAGATACGCAGTATTTT.

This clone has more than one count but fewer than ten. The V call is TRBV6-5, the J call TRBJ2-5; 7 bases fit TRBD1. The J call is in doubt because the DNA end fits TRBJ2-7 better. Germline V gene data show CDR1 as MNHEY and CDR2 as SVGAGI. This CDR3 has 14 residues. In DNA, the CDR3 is TGTGCCAGCAGGAGACAGGGACCCTCCTACGAGCAGTACTTC. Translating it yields CASRRQGPSYEQYF.

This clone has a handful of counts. The CDR3 coding sequence is TGTGCCAGCAGTTTATCCGTCCGGTTAATTCGTGAGCAGTTCTTC. Translated, it gives CASSLSVRLIREQFF. The rearrangement links TRBV27 to TRBJ2-1; D is uncertain. Per germline, CDR1 MNHEY and CDR2 SMNVEV (reference sequence). This CDR3 comprises 15 residues. Trimming cost V 0 bases and J 9 bases, with 15 bases left between them.